The 11 T cell receptor beta chains in this list originate from one sample, sequenced in a study of Ad26.COV2.S vaccination and SARS-CoV-2 variants. Clones were read by immunoSEQ multiplex PCR, and TCRdb kept only the in-frame ones, dropping some. The repertoire includes fewer than 400,000 clones, roughly nine tenths of them detected once, and 3.5% sits in the top ten. As for treatment: about 20 received Ad26.COV2.S at low or high dose, single or two shots; roughly five received placebo; per-sample allocation not given. At day 63 after the first vaccine or placebo injection, samples were drawn. Sequencing was performed on peripheral blood, taken in a trial of Ad26.COV2.S vaccine versus placebo. Source of these receptors: a person aged 18 to 59 who received the Ad26.COV2.S COVID-19 vaccine or a placebo.

This chain joins TRBV9 and TRBJ2-1; TRBD2 matches 12 bases. The CDR3 length is 15 residues. Germline loops: CDR1 SGDLS, CDR2 YYNGEE. V trimming: 0 bases; J trimming: 6 bases; junction bases outside the gene matches: 1. DNA for the CDR3: TGTGCCAGCAGCGTAGCTAGCGGGGGGGGCAATGAGCAGTTCTTC. Translated, it gives CASSVASGGGNEQFF.

CDR3 nucleotides: TGTGCCAGCATCTACGGGGGACTGAGGAATAATTCACCCCTCCACTTT. It codes for CASIYGGLRNNSPLHF. J is TRBJ1-6 and V is TRBV6-6; D may be TRBD1 (5 bases). The CDR3 runs to 16 residues. Trimming shortened V by 7 bases and J by 5 bases, and 18 bases separated the two germline ends. Germline V lookup: CDR1 MNHNY, CDR2 SVGAGI (reference sequence).

The chain carries TRBV25-1 and TRBJ1-1; TRBD1 matches at 8 bases. The CDR3 totals 18 residues. The germline V gene encodes CDR1 MGHDK and CDR2 SYGVNS. V shed 3 bases and J 5 bases; nucleotides not matched to a gene: 17. CDR3 protein: CASSELGTGPPRGTEAFF. The CDR3 DNA sequence: TGTGCCAGCAGTGAGTTGGGGACAGGTCCCCCCAGGGGGACTGAAGCTTTCTTT.

This clone showed up just once. The chain combines TRBV6-5 with TRBJ1-1; D is unresolved. V lost 0 bases and J 2 bases, leaving 10 bases between the germline ends. Germline CDR1 and CDR2: MNHEY and SVGAGI. The CDR3 extends over 15 amino acids. The CDR3 nucleotides read TGTGCCAGCAGTTACTCTCCTCGGAGTAACACTGAAGCTTTCTTT. This encodes CASSYSPRSNTEAFF.

The chain couples TRBV6-6 to TRBJ2-1; TRBD2 matches at 8 bases. With V trimmed by 4 bases and J by 9 bases, 5 bases remained unmatched. The CDR3 is 13 amino acids. Germline V gives CDR1 MNHNY, CDR2 SVGAGI (reference sequence). Here the CDR3 DNA reads TGTGCCAGCAGTTGGGGACTAGGGCGTGAGCAGTTCTTC. Its protein is CASSWGLGREQFF.

V and J are TRBV4-3 and TRBJ2-1, with 9 nucleotides matching TRBD2. Germline CDR1 is LGHNA and CDR2 is YSLEER. The V segment lost 0 bases and the J segment 0 bases; nucleotides outside the gene matches: 3. The CDR3 contains 17 residues. As DNA, the CDR3 is TGCGCCAGCAGCCAAGATTGGCGGGGGGGCTCCTACAATGAGCAGTTCTTC. As protein: CASSQDWRGGSYNEQFF.

This clone was seen once. This chain connects TRBV4-1 to TRBJ1-3; D perhaps matches TRBD1 (5 bases). The CDR3 is 15 residues long. Germline CDR1 and CDR2: MGHRA and YSYEKL. Trimming pared 1 base from V and 6 bases from J, leaving 13 bases between. In DNA form, the CDR3 reads TGCGCCAGCAGCCAAGTGGGGCAGGGCGAAAACACCATATATTTT. It codes for CASSQVGQGENTIYF.

V and J are TRBV2 and TRBJ1-6, with 7 bases aligning to TRBD1. Germline CDR1 is SNHLY and CDR2 is FYNNEI. J lost 0 bases, V lost 7 bases, and 3 bases had no gene match. CDR3 length equals 15 residues. This CDR3 reads CASKGDSSYNSPLHF. CDR3 bases: TGTGCCAGCAAGGGGGACAGCTCCTATAATTCACCCCTCCACTTT.

CDR3 bases: TGTGCCACCAGCAAGGGGGCGGGCGGGGAGACCCAGTACTTC. Protein product: CATSKGAGGETQYF. V is TRBV15 and J is TRBJ2-5; 7 bases fit TRBD1. Germline lookup yields CDR1 LNHNV and CDR2 YYDKDF (reference sequence). V trimming: 4 bases; J trimming: 5 bases; junction bases outside the gene matches: 7. The CDR3 loop spans 14 amino acids.

This sequence joins TRBV7-8 and TRBJ1-1; D perhaps matches TRBD1 (6 bases). The germline V and J ends were trimmed by 5 bases and 9 bases, with 16 bases remaining between them. The CDR3 length is 13 residues. Germline values: CDR1 SGHVS, CDR2 FQNEAQ. The CDR3 protein is CASSTKQDRKAFF. DNA of the CDR3: TGTGCCAGCAGCACCAAACAAGACAGGAAAGCTTTCTTT.

The genes are TRBV7-9 and TRBJ2-2, with a possible D match to TRBD1 (6 bases). Germline V lookup: CDR1 SEHNR, CDR2 FQNEAQ (reference sequence). CDR3 size: 17 residues. The V end was cut by 5 bases, the J end by 0 bases, with 16 bases between. The CDR3 reads CASSKADRLTNTGELFF. DNA for the CDR3: TGTGCCAGCAGCAAAGCTGACAGGCTAACGAACACCGGGGAGCTGTTTTTT.